The 13 T cell receptor beta chains presented below share a single source sample, sequenced in a study of brain T cells in children with intractable seizures. Sequencing was performed with immunoSEQ multiplex PCR; in TCRdb, only in-frame clones are kept and a portion is missing. The sample lists around 100,000 clones, 94% occurring once. Sequencing used peripheral blood, obtained at surgery. Receptor source: a boy under two years old with hemimegalencephaly and intractable seizures.

This clone showed up just a few times. The chain combines TRBV27 with TRBJ1-5; 7 bases agree with TRBD1. The CDR3 runs to 16 residues. The germline CDR1 and CDR2 sequences are MNHEY and SMNVEV (reference sequence). With 2 bases clipped from V and 0 bases from J, the junction kept 4 bases outside the gene matches. The CDR3 sequence is CASSLRGRVSNQPQHF. The CDR3 DNA reads TGTGCCAGCAGTTTAAGGGGGCGGGTTAGCAATCAGCCCCAGCATTTT.

The rearrangement uses TRBV5-8 and TRBJ1-6, with 7 nucleotides matching TRBD1. The ends lost 4 bases at V and 6 bases at J; junction bases unmatched: 4. Germline-derived CDR1 and CDR2 are SGHTS and YDEGEE. The CDR3 extends over 14 amino acids. The CDR3 bases are TGTGCCAGCAGCCGGGACAGCCTTAATTCACCCCTCCACTTT. The encoded protein is CASSRDSLNSPLHF.

In nucleotides, the CDR3 is TGTGCCAGCAGCTTAGTCTACAATGAGCAGTTCTTC. Its protein is CASSLVYNEQFF. The chain employs TRBV11-3 and TRBJ2-1; D is unresolved. CDR1 SGHNT and CDR2 YENEEA come from the germline V gene. The CDR3 consists of 12 residues. V gave up 1 base and J gave up 3 bases, with 1 base separating them.

The chain carries TRBV10-3 and TRBJ2-7; D is undetermined. Per the germline V gene, CDR1 is ENHRY and CDR2 is SYGVKD. Trimming took 11 bases from V and 2 from J, leaving 13 bases between them. The length of the CDR3 is 12 residues. CDR3 sequence (DNA): TGTGCCTCCGCCCCTGGCCCCTACGAGCAGTACTTC. Its protein product is CASAPGPYEQYF.

The J gene is TRBJ2-5, the V gene TRBV4-1, with D unresolved. The CDR3 has 15 residues. Trimming removed 4 bases from V and 5 bases from J, with 17 bases in between. Germline CDR1 reads MGHRA; CDR2 reads YSYEKL. This CDR3 is CASSLGFPTEETQYF. The CDR3 bases are TGCGCCAGCAGCCTCGGTTTTCCCACGGAGGAGACCCAGTACTTC.

The chain couples TRBV9 to TRBJ2-2; 10 bases align to TRBD1. V gave up 7 bases and J gave up 5 bases; unmatched junction bases: 5. The CDR3 runs 14 residues. Germline V gives CDR1 SGDLS, CDR2 YYNGEE. CDR3 in amino acids: CASGWGQGTGELFF. DNA for the CDR3: TGTGCCAGCGGCTGGGGACAGGGGACCGGGGAGCTGTTTTTT.

The chain links TRBV7-2 to TRBJ2-5, with D tentatively TRBD1 or TRBD2 (6 bases each). V shed 4 bases and J shed 4 bases, with 16 bases lying between them. Germline CDR1 reads SGHTA; CDR2 reads FQGNSA. This CDR3 spans 15 amino acids. The CDR3: CASSSRSPGAETQYF. CDR3 bases: TGTGCCAGCAGCTCCCGATCCCCGGGGGCAGAGACCCAGTACTTC.

This chain uses TRBV9 with TRBJ2-1, with 7 bases that match TRBD1. The CDR3 loop spans 16 amino acids. The V and J ends lost 1 base and 3 bases, in that order; junction bases with no gene match: 7. The germline CDR1 and CDR2 sequences are SGDLS and YYNGEE. The CDR3 DNA sequence: TGTGCCAGCAGCGTACGACAGGGTAGGGGCTACAATGAGCAGTTCTTC. Its protein is CASSVRQGRGYNEQFF.

V and J are TRBV3-1 (or the pseudogene TRBV3-2) and TRBJ1-6; tentatively, D is TRBD1 (5 bases). Germline V lookup: CDR1 LGHDT, CDR2 YNNKEL (reference sequence). The CDR3 runs 16 residues. The V end was cut by 5 bases, the J end by 6 bases, with 17 bases between. The CDR3 loop reads CASSFLPGASNSPLHF. CDR3 nucleotide sequence: TGTGCCAGCAGCTTCCTGCCCGGGGCTTCTAATTCACCCCTCCACTTT.

The chain carries TRBV10-3 and TRBJ1-1; D not certain. V lost 7 bases and J 7 bases, leaving 19 bases between the germline ends. This CDR3 region has 14 residues. Germline CDR1 reads ENHRY; CDR2 reads SYGVKD. The CDR3 is CAITLGGDQSEAFF. The CDR3 nucleotides are TGTGCCATCACCCTGGGCGGGGATCAGAGTGAAGCTTTCTTT.

The chain combines TRBV11-2 with TRBJ1-6, with 10 bases fitting TRBD1. The CDR3 is made up of 14 amino acids. V lost 5 bases to trimming and J lost 7 bases; unmatched junction nucleotides: 2. CDR1 is SGHAT, CDR2 FQNNGV, per germline. The CDR3, as DNA: TGTGCCAGCAGCCTGGGACAGGGGAATTCACCCCTCCACTTT. Protein sequence: CASSLGQGNSPLHF.

In this sample, this clone turned up a few times. The J gene is TRBJ2-7, the V gene TRBV29-1; 9 bases map to TRBD2. CDR3 size: 14 residues. The ends lost 7 bases at V and 3 bases at J; junction bases unmatched: 10. Germline CDR1 is SQVTM and CDR2 is ANQGSEA. CDR3 residues: CSAMGLAGVYEQYF. The DNA for the CDR3 is TGCAGCGCCATGGGGTTAGCGGGAGTCTACGAGCAGTACTTC.

The V call is TRBV6-5, the J call TRBJ2-3; TRBD1 aligns across 10 bases. The CDR3 is made up of 13 amino acids. With 8 bases clipped from V and 6 bases from J, the junction kept 5 bases outside the gene matches. CDR1 is MNHEY and CDR2 is SVGAGI in the germline V gene. The CDR3 bases are TGTGCCAGCCGGACAGGGGGGAGGGATACGCAGTATTTT. Its translation is CASRTGGRDTQYF.